One sample yielded the 30 T cell receptor beta chains listed below, sequenced in a study of technical replicates of blood from a few donors. Libraries were prepared by immunoSEQ multiplex PCR; TCRdb keeps only in-frame clonotypes and omits some of them. This table holds 70,000 or so clones, over 70% found once. Sequenced sample: PBMCs. Source of these receptors: a human donor in good health. Some clones in this sample may be carry-over from other donors' samples.

The V gene is TRBV4-3, the J gene TRBJ2-1, with 9 bases aligning to TRBD2. With 4 bases clipped from V and 10 bases from J, the junction kept 5 bases outside the gene matches. The length of the CDR3 is 13 residues. Germline CDR1 reads LGHNA; CDR2 reads YSLEER. CDR3 nucleotide sequence: TGCGCCAGCAGCCCCGCGGGGGGGATCGAGCAGTTCTTC. Amino acid sequence: CASSPAGGIEQFF.

The V call is TRBV19, the J call TRBJ1-2; the match to TRBD1 covers 7 bases. Per germline, CDR1 LNHDA and CDR2 SQIVND (reference sequence). V gave up 6 bases and J gave up 7 bases; unmatched junction bases: 8. The CDR3 covers 13 residues. CDR3 region: CASRSGGGAGYTF. The DNA for the CDR3 is TGTGCCAGTAGGTCTGGAGGGGGCGCTGGCTACACCTTC.

This sequence joins TRBV7-8 and TRBJ1-4; a possible D gene is TRBD1 (6 bases). This CDR3 is 17 amino acids long. V was shortened by 5 bases and J by 7 bases, with 23 bases between the two germline ends. Germline assignment: CDR1 SGHVS and CDR2 FQNEAQ. For the CDR3, the DNA is TGTGCCAGCAGCCTAGGACAGTCCACCTCAGGAGTTGAAAAACTGTTTTTT. Its protein is CASSLGQSTSGVEKLFF.

This clone was counted once. The gene calls are TRBV2 and TRBJ1-3; TRBD1 matches 7 bases. The CDR3 covers 16 residues. Germline lookup yields CDR1 SNHLY and CDR2 FYNNEI. J lost 0 bases, V lost 4 bases, and 6 bases had no gene match. Here the CDR3 reads CASSAYGTDSGNTIYF. The CDR3 DNA is TGTGCCAGCAGTGCCTACGGGACAGACTCTGGAAACACCATATATTTT.

The chain joins TRBV18 to TRBJ1-4; the match to TRBD1 covers 8 bases. V trimming: 9 bases; J trimming: 7 bases; junction bases outside the gene matches: 7. The germline V gene has CDR1 KGHSH and CDR2 LQKENI. This CDR3 is 13 amino acids long. The CDR3 DNA reads TGTGCCAGTTTACAGGGGGAAGGTGAAAAACTGTTTTTT. It yields the protein CASLQGEGEKLFF.

The V and J genes are TRBV7-9 and TRBJ2-7; D perhaps matches TRBD2 (5 bases). Germline V gene data show CDR1 as SEHNR and CDR2 as FQNEAQ (reference sequence). CDR3 size: 12 residues. Trimming took 2 bases from V and 9 from J, leaving 11 bases between them. The CDR3 DNA is TGTGCCAGCAGCTTAAGTTCCGGAGGGCAGTACTTC. This encodes CASSLSSGGQYF.

The chain carries TRBV9 and TRBJ2-4; 7 nucleotides align to TRBD1. From germline, CDR1 is SGDLS and CDR2 YYNGEE. This CDR3 is 19 amino acids long. J was trimmed by 0 bases and V by 0 bases; bases with no gene match: 12. The CDR3 DNA reads TGTGCCAGCAGCGTAGAAACAGGGACAGCTGATCTAGCCAAAAACATTCAGTACTTC. It yields the protein CASSVETGTADLAKNIQYF.

The V and J genes are TRBV15 and TRBJ1-1; D is ambiguous. The V gene's germline CDR1 is LNHNV and CDR2 YYDKDF (reference sequence). With 5 bases removed from V and 1 base from J, the gap between germline ends came to 14 bases. There are 15 residues in the CDR3. CDR3 protein: CATSDEGIWNTEAFF. The CDR3 coding sequence is TGTGCCACCAGCGACGAGGGTATATGGAACACTGAAGCTTTCTTT.

The V and J genes are TRBV7-2 and TRBJ2-7, with D tentatively TRBD1 (6 bases). The CDR3 spans 14 residues. Germline V gene data show CDR1 as SGHTA and CDR2 as FQGNSA. Trimming left V 5 bases short and J 2 bases short, with 13 bases between. CDR3 sequence (DNA): TGTGCCAGCAGCCCCAGGGGTACCCCCTACGAGCAGTACTTC. Its protein product is CASSPRGTPYEQYF.

This clone was counted between two and nine times. CDR3 coding DNA: TGTGCCAGCAGCTCACTAGCTAGCGGGCCTACCCGACGCCTCGAGCAGTACTTC. Translating it yields CASSSLASGPTRRLEQYF. The V call is TRBV11-2, the J call TRBJ2-7; TRBD2 matches 8 bases. The V segment lost 4 bases and the J segment 6 bases; nucleotides outside the gene matches: 20. This CDR3 spans 18 amino acids. CDR1 is SGHAT, CDR2 FQNNGV, per germline.

This clone has just a few counts. The chain couples TRBV15 to TRBJ1-5; D remains ambiguous. The length of the CDR3 is 15 residues. V gave up 0 bases and J gave up 3 bases, with 9 bases separating them. Germline CDR1 reads LNHNV; CDR2 reads YYDKDF (reference sequence). The DNA of the CDR3 is TGTGCCACCAGCAGAGACGGGAGGAACAATCAGCCCCAGCATTTT. Amino acid sequence: CATSRDGRNNQPQHF.

This sequence joins TRBV7-3 and TRBJ1-2, with TRBD1 matching 8 bases. The CDR3 totals 14 residues. CDR1 and CDR2 (germline): SGHTA, FQGTGA. J gave up 7 bases and V 5 bases, and 9 bases lay outside the gene matches. CDR3 in amino acids: CASSQTGVGSGYTF. The DNA of the CDR3 is TGTGCCAGCAGCCAGACAGGGGTGGGGAGTGGCTACACCTTC.

The chain has TRBV5-6 and TRBJ2-7, with TRBD1 matching 10 bases. The CDR3 has 16 residues. J was trimmed by 0 bases and V by 1 base; bases with no gene match: 4. Germline CDR1 SGHDT, CDR2 YYEEEE. CDR3 region: CASSLYGTGASYEQYF. The CDR3 DNA follows: TGTGCCAGCAGCTTGTATGGGACAGGGGCCTCCTACGAGCAGTACTTC.

The genes are TRBV6-6 and TRBJ2-1, with D possibly being TRBD1 (6 bases). The CDR3 length is 14 residues. The V gene lost 5 bases and the J gene lost 6 bases, with 14 bases spanning the gap. Germline V CDR1 and CDR2: MNHNY, SVGAGI (reference sequence). This CDR3 is CASSDRDTFNEQFF. The CDR3 nucleotides are TGTGCCAGCAGTGACCGGGACACTTTCAATGAGCAGTTCTTC.

The V and J genes are TRBV5-6 and TRBJ2-2, with D possibly TRBD2 on 5 matching bases. This CDR3 is built from 14 residues. CDR1 and CDR2 (germline): SGHDT, YYEEEE. Between the trimmed V and J ends, which lost 0 bases and 3 bases, there was a span of 6 bases. DNA for the CDR3: TGTGCCAGCAGCTTGGGGGAGTACACCGGGGAGCTGTTTTTT. Translated: CASSLGEYTGELFF.

V usage is TRBV9 and J usage is TRBJ2-3, with D perhaps TRBD2 (6 bases). The CDR3 has 17 residues. Trimming left V 3 bases short and J 3 bases short, with 20 bases between. The V gene's germline CDR1 is SGDLS and CDR2 YYNGEE. The CDR3 loop reads CASSDPVRDDGTDTQYF. The CDR3 coding sequence is TGTGCCAGCAGCGATCCAGTGCGGGATGACGGGACAGATACGCAGTATTTT. The complete variable domain, with remaining parts taken from reference TRBV9 and TRBJ2-3, reads DSGVTQTPKHLITATGQRVTLRCSPRSGDLSVYWYQQSLDQGLQFLIQYYNGEERAKGNILERFSAQQFPDLHSELNLSSLELGDSALYFCASSDPVRDDGTDTQYFGPGTRLTVL.

The chain employs TRBV27 and TRBJ2-7, with 10 bases fitting TRBD2. Germline V gives CDR1 MNHEY, CDR2 SMNVEV (reference sequence). The J segment lost 4 bases and the V segment lost 5 bases, leaving 11 bases of the junction unmatched. The CDR3 spans 16 residues. This chain's CDR3 is CASSLRGSGGFYEQYF. CDR3 DNA: TGTGCCAGCAGTCTCCGGGGTAGCGGGGGGTTTTACGAGCAGTACTTC.

The genes are TRBV6-1 and TRBJ2-1, with TRBD2 identical over 13 bases. CDR3 length: 15 residues. Germline V CDR1 and CDR2: MNHNS, SASEGT. Trimming took 7 bases from V and 8 from J; bases not matched to a gene: 8. The CDR3 loop reads CASTGTSGIADEQFF. CDR3 coding DNA: TGTGCCAGCACCGGGACTAGCGGGATCGCGGATGAGCAGTTCTTC.

The V call is TRBV30, the J call TRBJ1-5; no definite D call. The CDR3 extends over 16 amino acids. Germline V CDR1 and CDR2: GTSNPN, SVGIG (reference sequence). V lost 0 bases, J lost 3 bases, and 15 bases lay in between. The CDR3, as DNA: TGTGCCTGGAGTGTAGCTGGCCAGGCTAACAATCAGCCCCAGCATTTT. Protein sequence: CAWSVAGQANNQPQHF.

The chain uses TRBV7-8 and TRBJ2-1; TRBD2 aligns across 8 bases. With V trimmed by 3 bases and J by 7 bases, 8 bases remained unmatched. The CDR3 runs to 15 residues. Germline V lookup: CDR1 SGHVS, CDR2 FQNEAQ. The DNA of the CDR3 is TGTGCCAGCAGCTTCTCTCAGCGGGAGTATAATGAGCAGTTCTTC. Protein: CASSFSQREYNEQFF.

This clone has a handful of counts. The chain couples TRBV5-5 to TRBJ2-1, with 10 bases fitting TRBD1. The CDR3 totals 16 residues. The ends lost 0 bases at V and 8 bases at J; junction bases unmatched: 8. Germline V lookup: CDR1 SGHKS, CDR2 YYEKEE (reference sequence). In DNA form, the CDR3 reads TGTGCCAGCAGCTTGGGAGGGACAGGGGCCCTCGATGAGCAGTTCTTC. It specifies CASSLGGTGALDEQFF.

The chain links TRBV9 to TRBJ2-5; 9 nucleotides agree with TRBD2. Trimming took 0 bases from V and 5 from J; bases not matched to a gene: 5. The V gene's germline CDR1 is SGDLS and CDR2 YYNGEE. The CDR3 runs to 15 residues. CDR3 sequence reads: CASSVAGLAWETQYF. DNA of the CDR3: TGTGCCAGCAGCGTAGCGGGACTAGCTTGGGAGACCCAGTACTTC.

This clone was counted once. The chain carries TRBV4-3 and TRBJ2-1; D is uncertain. CDR3 length: 16 residues. CDR1 is LGHNA and CDR2 is YSLEER in the germline V gene. Deletions cut 0 bases from V and 1 base from J, with 10 bases between. The CDR3 loop reads CASSQDALTSYNEQFF. The DNA of the CDR3 is TGCGCCAGCAGCCAAGATGCACTAACTTCCTACAATGAGCAGTTCTTC.

The V call is TRBV7-9, the J call TRBJ2-3; 7 nucleotides agree with TRBD1. V was clipped by 5 bases and J by 5 bases; unmatched bases: 7. This CDR3 region has 14 residues. Germline lookup yields CDR1 SEHNR and CDR2 FQNEAQ (reference sequence). CDR3 protein: CASSLDRVGDTQYF. The CDR3 DNA sequence: TGTGCCAGCAGCCTCGACAGGGTCGGAGATACGCAGTATTTT.

This chain connects TRBV19 to TRBJ1-1; a weak D match, TRBD1 (5 bases). Trimming cost V 9 bases and J 4 bases, with 15 bases left between them. This CDR3 comprises 13 residues. Germline values: CDR1 LNHDA, CDR2 SQIVND (reference sequence). Here the CDR3 reads CASRKETVTEAFF. CDR3 nucleotides: TGTGCCAGCCGAAAGGAGACAGTCACTGAAGCTTTCTTT.

In regard to this clone: This same CDR3 is encoded by further DNA sequences in the sample. This rearrangement joins TRBV5-1 to TRBJ2-7; maybe TRBD1 (6 bases). Germline V lookup: CDR1 SGHRS, CDR2 YFSETQ. V gave up 2 bases and J gave up 4 bases, with 7 bases separating them. This CDR3 comprises 12 residues. In DNA form, the CDR3 reads TGCGCCAGCAGCTTAACAGGGTACGAGCAGTACTTC. Translation: CASSLTGYEQYF.

The chain links TRBV6-1 to TRBJ2-3; 8 bases align to TRBD1. After removal of 2 bases from V and 4 bases from J, the junction contained 2 bases not matched to a gene. The germline CDR1 and CDR2 sequences are MNHNS and SASEGT. The CDR3 has 14 amino acids. As DNA, the CDR3 is TGTGCCAGCAGTGAACTGACAGGGGCAGATACGCAGTATTTT. Its protein product is CASSELTGADTQYF.

In its sample, this clone was seen once. V and J are TRBV2 and TRBJ2-7; D might be TRBD2 (5 bases). The CDR3 runs to 11 residues. Germline V gene lookup returns CDR1 SNHLY and CDR2 FYNNEI. With 8 bases removed from V and 6 bases from J, the gap between germline ends came to 11 bases. CDR3 in DNA: TGTGCCAGCCGTCGGGCGGGCGAGCAGTACTTC. Its translation is CASRRAGEQYF.

The chain recombines TRBV5-1 with TRBJ1-1, with 8 bases lining up with TRBD1. CDR1 SGHRS and CDR2 YFSETQ come from the germline V gene. The length of the CDR3 is 16 residues. The V and J ends lost 3 bases and 1 base, in that order; junction bases with no gene match: 8. Written as DNA, the CDR3 is TGCGCCAGCAGCTACCGGACAGGGCGCCCGAACACTGAAGCTTTCTTT. Encoded protein: CASSYRTGRPNTEAFF.

For this clone: This same CDR3 is encoded by further DNA sequences in the sample. The chain employs TRBV7-9 and TRBJ1-2; TRBD1 might be the D (6 bases). The germline V gene encodes CDR1 SEHNR and CDR2 FQNEAQ (reference sequence). This CDR3 has 12 residues. Trimming took 5 bases from V and 8 from J, leaving 12 bases between them. In DNA form, the CDR3 reads TGTGCCAGCAGCCCGGAGACAGGAGGCTACACCTTC. Translation: CASSPETGGYTF.